This entry describes one TCR beta chain. This CDR3 region has 16 residues. V lost 0 bases and J lost 7; bases outside the gene matches: 13. Germline lookup yields CDR1 GTSNPN and CDR2 SVGIG (reference sequence). The data originate from a study of shared T cell receptors in the human thymus. Method: immunoSEQ multiplex PCR; TCRdb's copy keeps in-frame clones and lacks some. Among about 610,000 clones listed, roughly 90% were seen once. These records were also assigned to another study, of human thymus T cells. That paper notes: Healthy Finnish infants undergoing corrective surgery for congenital heart defects were the donors. Thymic and blood repertoires appeared to carry a bias in their V and J gene usage.

The chain combines TRBV30 with TRBJ2-7; 9 nucleotides align to TRBD2. This sequence was found in a boy younger than two with a congenital heart defect. The sequencing sample was made of thymocytes. CDR3 sequence (DNA): TGTGCCTGGAGTGTAGGCGGGGGGGGCGCGTCAGATGAGCAGTACTTC. This gives the protein CAWSVGGGGASDEQYF. Drawing the rest from reference TRBV30 and TRBJ2-7, the complete variable domain is SQTIHQWPATLVQPVGSPLSLECTVEGTSNPNLYWYRQAAGRGLQLLFYSVGIGQISSEVPQNLSASRPQDRQFILSSKKLLLSDSGFYLCAWSVGGGGASDEQYFGPGTRLTVT.